Described below is a single TCR beta chain sequence and its context. Sequenced by immunoSEQ multiplex PCR; TCRdb stores in-frame clones only, minus some. Of about 38,000 clones in the sample, nearly 90% were seen once. The data stem from a study of T cell changes during pregnancy in multiple sclerosis. Trimming took 5 bases from V and 6 from J; bases not matched to a gene: 10. CDR1 SGHTA and CDR2 FQGNSA come from the germline V gene. CDR3 length equals 15 residues. This clonotype was sampled from a female donor with multiple sclerosis, enrolled in a pregnancy study. The input for sequencing was CD4+ T cells from peripheral blood mononuclear cells, taken in the second trimester of pregnancy. The rearrangement uses TRBV7-2 and TRBJ2-1; 7 bases line up with TRBD2. CDR3 coding DNA: TGTGCCAGCAGCCTAGGGCGGGCTAGCGGCAATGAGCAGTTCTTC. Its protein is CASSLGRASGNEQFF. Looking up the rest from reference TRBV7-2 and TRBJ2-1 gives the full variable domain: GAGVSQSPSNKVTEKGKDVELRCDPISGHTALYWYRQSLGQGLEFLIYFQGNSAPDKSGLPSDRFSAERTGGSVSTLTIQRTQQEDSAVYLCASSLGRASGNEQFFGPGTRLTVL.